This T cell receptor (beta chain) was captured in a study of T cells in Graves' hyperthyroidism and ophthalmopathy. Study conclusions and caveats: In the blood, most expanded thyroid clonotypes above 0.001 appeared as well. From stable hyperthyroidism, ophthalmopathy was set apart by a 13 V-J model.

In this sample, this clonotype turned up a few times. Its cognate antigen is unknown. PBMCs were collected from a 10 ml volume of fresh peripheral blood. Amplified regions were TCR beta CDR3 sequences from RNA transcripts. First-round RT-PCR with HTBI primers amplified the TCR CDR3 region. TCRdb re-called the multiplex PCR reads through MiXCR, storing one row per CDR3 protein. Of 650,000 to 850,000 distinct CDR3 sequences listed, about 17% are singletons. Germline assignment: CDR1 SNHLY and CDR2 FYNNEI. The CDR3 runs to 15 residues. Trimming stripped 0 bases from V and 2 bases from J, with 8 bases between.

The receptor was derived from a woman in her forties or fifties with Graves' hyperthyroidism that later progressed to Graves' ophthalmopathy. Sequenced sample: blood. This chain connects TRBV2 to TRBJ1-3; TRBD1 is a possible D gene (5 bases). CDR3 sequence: CASSEAWGAGNTIYF. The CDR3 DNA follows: TGTGCCAGCAGTGAAGCGTGGGGCGCTGGAAACACCATATATTTT.